This T cell receptor (beta chain) comes out of a study of blood T cell repertoires in COVID-19 (TCRdb year 2020). For context, the study as a whole: Samples covering the acute and convalescent phases of COVID-19 were provided by collaborators in the United States, Italy and Spain. The prospective study material was composed of cDNA or gDNA derived from T cells, B-cell-depleted T cells, or PBMCs. Deeply sampled blood TCRbeta repertoires from subjects exposed to, actively infected with, or recovered from COVID-19 were included in the dataset. A freely available public database, intended as a resource for researchers studying the immune response to SARS-CoV-2, is where the repertoires were released. Samples came from the ongoing ImmuneRACE study (first 160 participants) plus 1,254 subjects from 6 global collaborators. Sample metadata almost always included a de-identified subject ID, COVID-19 status, age in years and sex. Where available, HLA class I and class II types were taken from metadata supplied by the sample provider and were not determined by assay-based typing. Here is what the overall study found, with its caveats: How much clinical and demographic metadata was included differed by source and by participant, and the metadata was provided uncurated.

TCRbeta CDR3 regions were amplified from genomic DNA by means of the immunoSEQ Assay, a bias-controlled multiplex PCR. Turning to the authors' computational methods: Nucleated cell counts per sample were estimated from amplification of reference gene primers within the assay. To quantify the absolute abundance of each unique TCRbeta CDR3 rearrangement, sequence reads were collapsed and filtered. For each sample, productive Simpson clonality was calculated as the square root of Simpson's diversity index across productive rearrangements. Entries here come from immuneACCESS through TCRdb and include only in-frame sequences with V and J called. Some clones fail to appear in such tables; in the studies checked, an unresolved V gene covers under half of the shortfall, and the cause of the remainder is unknown. V and J calls and clone size follow that table, whereas D and trimming were derived from the DNA. This sample is represented by over 200,000 clones; roughly 89% of them were singletons. The ten largest clonotypes hold approximately 4.3% of the sample.

Note on this clone: Its antigen is currently not known. No much larger clone is present one base from it, and per-base qualities are unavailable.

Enrolling through a virtual design, the prospective study's participants ranged in age from roughly 18 to 95 years and lived across around 25 United States geographic areas. Cohort assignment in the prospective study relied on participant-reported clinical history from a screening survey and a study questionnaire. In the prospective study, mobile phlebotomists collected whole blood, serum and a nasopharyngeal or oropharyngeal swab from each participant. Participants in the prospective study had the option to provide additional blood draws and questionnaires over a roughly 2-month period. Before DNA extraction, blood samples from the prospective study were shipped at room temperature or frozen. This TCR derives from a woman younger than 45 with acute COVID-19. Sequencing used PBMCs or T cells enriched from blood (not recorded which).

The CDR3 region has the sequence CASRIPPAPGTKTNEQFF. In nucleotides, the sequence is TGTGCCAGCAGGATCCCCCCGGCACCCGGGACTAAGACCAATGAGCAGTTCTTC. In this chain, TRBV2 is recombined with TRBJ2-1; 7 middle bases align to TRBD2. The germline V and J ends show losses of 6 bases and 6 bases respectively, and no gene match explains 20 bases of the junction. From the cysteine through the phenylalanine, the CDR3 covers 18 amino acids. The CDR3 DNA has 54 bases and is translated from base 1. Reading the germline V gene gives CDR1 SNHLY and CDR2 FYNNEI.